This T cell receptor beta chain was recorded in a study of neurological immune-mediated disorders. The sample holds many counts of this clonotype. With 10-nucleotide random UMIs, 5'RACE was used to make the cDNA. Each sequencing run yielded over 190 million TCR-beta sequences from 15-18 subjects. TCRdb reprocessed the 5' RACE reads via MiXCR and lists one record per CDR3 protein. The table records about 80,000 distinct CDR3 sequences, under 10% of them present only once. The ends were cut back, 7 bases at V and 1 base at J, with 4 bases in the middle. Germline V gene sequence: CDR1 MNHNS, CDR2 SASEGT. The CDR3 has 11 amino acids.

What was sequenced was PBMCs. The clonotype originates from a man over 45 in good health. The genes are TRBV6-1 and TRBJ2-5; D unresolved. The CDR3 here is CASTFQETQYF. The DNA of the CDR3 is TGTGCCAGCACTTTCCAAGAGACCCAGTACTTC.